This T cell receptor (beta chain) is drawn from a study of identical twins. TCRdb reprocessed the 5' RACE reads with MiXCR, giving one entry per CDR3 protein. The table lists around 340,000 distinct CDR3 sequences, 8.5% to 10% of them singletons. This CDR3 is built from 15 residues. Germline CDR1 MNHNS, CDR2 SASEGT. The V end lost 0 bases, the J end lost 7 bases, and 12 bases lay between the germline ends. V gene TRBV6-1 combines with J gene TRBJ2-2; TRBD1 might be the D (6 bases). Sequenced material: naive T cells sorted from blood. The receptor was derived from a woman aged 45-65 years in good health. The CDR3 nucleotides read TGTGCCAGCAGTGAAGCAACAGGGTGGAACGGGGAGCTGTTTTTT. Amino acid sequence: CASSEATGWNGELFF.